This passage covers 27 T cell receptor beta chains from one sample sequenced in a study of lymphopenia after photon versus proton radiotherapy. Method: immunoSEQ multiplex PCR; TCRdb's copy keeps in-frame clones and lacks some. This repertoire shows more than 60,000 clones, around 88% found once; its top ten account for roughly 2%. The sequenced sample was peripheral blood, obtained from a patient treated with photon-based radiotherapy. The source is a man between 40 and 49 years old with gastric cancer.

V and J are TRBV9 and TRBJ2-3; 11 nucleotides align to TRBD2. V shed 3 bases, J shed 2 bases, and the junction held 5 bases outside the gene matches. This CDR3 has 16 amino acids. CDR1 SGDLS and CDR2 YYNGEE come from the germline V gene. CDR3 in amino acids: CASSGSGGAVTDTQYF. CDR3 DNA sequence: TGTGCCAGCAGCGGTAGCGGGGGGGCCGTCACAGATACGCAGTATTTT.

The CDR3 DNA follows: TGCGCCAGCAGCCCCTACTCAACCGGGACATTGAACACTGAAGCTTTCTTT. This codes for CASSPYSTGTLNTEAFF. This chain connects TRBV4-1 to TRBJ1-1, with D possibly being TRBD1 (6 bases). The CDR3 is 17 residues long. Trimming removed 4 bases at V and 0 bases at J, with 18 bases between. Germline V gene sequence: CDR1 MGHRA, CDR2 YSYEKL.

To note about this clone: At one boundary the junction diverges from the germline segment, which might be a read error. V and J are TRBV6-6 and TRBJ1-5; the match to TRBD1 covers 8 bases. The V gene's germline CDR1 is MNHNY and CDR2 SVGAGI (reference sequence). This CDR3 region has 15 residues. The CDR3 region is CASSDSRGPWQPQHF. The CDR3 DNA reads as TGTGCCAGCAGTGACTCCAGGGGGCCGTGGCAGCCCCAGCATTTT.

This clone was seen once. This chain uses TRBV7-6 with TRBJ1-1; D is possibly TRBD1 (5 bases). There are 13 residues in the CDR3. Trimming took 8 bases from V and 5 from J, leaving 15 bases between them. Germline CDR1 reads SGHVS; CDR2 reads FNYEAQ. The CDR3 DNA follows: TGTGCCAGCCAGTGGACAAGTGAAACTGAAGCTTTCTTT. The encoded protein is CASQWTSETEAFF.

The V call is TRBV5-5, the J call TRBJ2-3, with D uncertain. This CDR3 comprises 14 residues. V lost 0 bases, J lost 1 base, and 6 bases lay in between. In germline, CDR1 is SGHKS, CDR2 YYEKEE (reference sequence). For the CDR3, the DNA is TGTGCCAGCAGCTTGGAGACACGCACAGATACGCAGTATTTT. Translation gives CASSLETRTDTQYF.

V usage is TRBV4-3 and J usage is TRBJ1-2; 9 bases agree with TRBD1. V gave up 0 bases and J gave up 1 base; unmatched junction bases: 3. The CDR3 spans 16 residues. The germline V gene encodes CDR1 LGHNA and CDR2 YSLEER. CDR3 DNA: TGCGCCAGCAGCCAAGATTGGGGACAGGGTAACTATGGCTACACCTTC. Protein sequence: CASSQDWGQGNYGYTF.

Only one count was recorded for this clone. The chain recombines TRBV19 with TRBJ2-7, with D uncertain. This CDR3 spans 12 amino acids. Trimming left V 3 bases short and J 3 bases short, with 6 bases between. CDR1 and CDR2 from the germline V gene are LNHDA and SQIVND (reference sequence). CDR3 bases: TGTGCCAGTAGTATGTGGGGCTACGAGCAGTACTTC. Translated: CASSMWGYEQYF.

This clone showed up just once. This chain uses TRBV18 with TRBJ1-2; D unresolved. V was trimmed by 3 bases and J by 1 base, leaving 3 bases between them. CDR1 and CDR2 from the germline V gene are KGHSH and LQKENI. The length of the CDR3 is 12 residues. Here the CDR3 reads CASSPVNYGYTF. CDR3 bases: TGTGCCAGCTCACCGGTTAACTATGGCTACACCTTC.

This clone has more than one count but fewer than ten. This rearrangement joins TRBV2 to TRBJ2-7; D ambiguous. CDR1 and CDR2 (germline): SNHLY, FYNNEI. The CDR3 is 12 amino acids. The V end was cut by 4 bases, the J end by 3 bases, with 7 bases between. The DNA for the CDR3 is TGTGCCAGCAGTGTTTCTCTCTACGAGCAGTACTTC. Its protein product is CASSVSLYEQYF.

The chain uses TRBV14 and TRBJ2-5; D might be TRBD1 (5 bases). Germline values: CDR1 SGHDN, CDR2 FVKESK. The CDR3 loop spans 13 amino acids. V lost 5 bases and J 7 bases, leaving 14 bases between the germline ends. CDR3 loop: CASSKTAPGTQYF. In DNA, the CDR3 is TGTGCCAGCAGCAAGACAGCTCCGGGGACCCAGTACTTC.

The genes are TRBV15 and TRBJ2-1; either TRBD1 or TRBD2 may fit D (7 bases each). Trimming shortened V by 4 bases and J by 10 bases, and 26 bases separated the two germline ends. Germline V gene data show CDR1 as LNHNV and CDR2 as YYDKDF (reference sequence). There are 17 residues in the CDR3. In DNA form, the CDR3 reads TGTGCCACCAGCACCCCCAGGGGGGGGAGTATCGGACAAGAGCAGTTCTTC. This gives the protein CATSTPRGGSIGQEQFF.

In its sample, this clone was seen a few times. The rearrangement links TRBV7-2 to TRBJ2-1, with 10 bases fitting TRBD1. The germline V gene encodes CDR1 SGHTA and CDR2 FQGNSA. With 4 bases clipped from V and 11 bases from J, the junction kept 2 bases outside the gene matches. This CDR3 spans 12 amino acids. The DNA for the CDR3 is TGTGCCAGCAGCTGGGGACAGGGGAAGCAGTTCTTC. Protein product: CASSWGQGKQFF.

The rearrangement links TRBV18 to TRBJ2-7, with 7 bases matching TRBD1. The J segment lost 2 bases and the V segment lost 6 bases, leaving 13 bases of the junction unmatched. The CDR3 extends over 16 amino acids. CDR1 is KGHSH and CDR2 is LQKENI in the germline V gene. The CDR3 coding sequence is TGTGCCAGCTCGCAACTAAAGGGGGCTCGCGCCTACGAGCAGTACTTC. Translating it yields CASSQLKGARAYEQYF.

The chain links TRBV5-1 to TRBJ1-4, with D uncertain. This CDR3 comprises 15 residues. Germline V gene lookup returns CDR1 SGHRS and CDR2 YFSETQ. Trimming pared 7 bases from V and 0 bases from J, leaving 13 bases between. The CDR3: CASRLDGATNEKLFF. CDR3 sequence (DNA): TGCGCCAGCCGACTTGACGGTGCAACTAATGAAAAACTGTTTTTT.

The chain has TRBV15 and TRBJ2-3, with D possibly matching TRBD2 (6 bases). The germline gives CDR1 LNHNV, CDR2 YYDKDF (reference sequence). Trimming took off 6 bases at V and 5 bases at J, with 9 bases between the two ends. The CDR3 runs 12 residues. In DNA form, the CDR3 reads TGTGCCACCAGGAGTAGCGGAGATACGCAGTATTTT. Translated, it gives CATRSSGDTQYF.

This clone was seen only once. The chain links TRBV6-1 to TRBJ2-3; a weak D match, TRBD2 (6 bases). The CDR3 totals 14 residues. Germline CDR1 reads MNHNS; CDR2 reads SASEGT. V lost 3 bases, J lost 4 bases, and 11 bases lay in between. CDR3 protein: CASSDGGAADTQYF. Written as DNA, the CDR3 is TGTGCCAGCAGTGACGGGGGTGCCGCAGATACGCAGTATTTT.

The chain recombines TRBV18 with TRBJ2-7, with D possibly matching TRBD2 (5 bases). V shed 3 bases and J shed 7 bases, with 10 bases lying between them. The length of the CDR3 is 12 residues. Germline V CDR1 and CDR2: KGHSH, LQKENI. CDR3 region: CASSPNEGEQYF. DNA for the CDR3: TGTGCCAGCTCACCCAACGAGGGAGAGCAGTACTTC.

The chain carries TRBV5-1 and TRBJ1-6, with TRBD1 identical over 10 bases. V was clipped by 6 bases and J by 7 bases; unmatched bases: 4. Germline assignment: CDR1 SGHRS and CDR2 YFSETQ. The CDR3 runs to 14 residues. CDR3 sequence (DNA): TGCGCCAGCAATCCGGGACAGGGGAATTCACCCCTCCACTTT. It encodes CASNPGQGNSPLHF.

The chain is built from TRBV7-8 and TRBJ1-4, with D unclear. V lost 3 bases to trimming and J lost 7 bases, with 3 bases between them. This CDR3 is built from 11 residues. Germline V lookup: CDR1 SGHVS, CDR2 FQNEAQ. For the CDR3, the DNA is TGTGCCAGCAGCTTCGCTGAAAAACTGTTTTTT. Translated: CASSFAEKLFF.

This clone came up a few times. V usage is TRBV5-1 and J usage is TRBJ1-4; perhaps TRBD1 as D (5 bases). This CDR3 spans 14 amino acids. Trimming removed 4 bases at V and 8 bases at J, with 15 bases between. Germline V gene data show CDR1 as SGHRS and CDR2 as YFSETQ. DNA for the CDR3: TGCGCCAGCAGCCCGTTGGGCGGGGGGGAAAAACTGTTTTTT. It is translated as CASSPLGGGEKLFF.

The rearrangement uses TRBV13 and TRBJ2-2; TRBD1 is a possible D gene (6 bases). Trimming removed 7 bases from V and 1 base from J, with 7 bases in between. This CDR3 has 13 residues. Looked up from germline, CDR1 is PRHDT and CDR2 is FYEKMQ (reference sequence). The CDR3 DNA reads TGTGCCAGCAAGGGACAGAACACCGGGGAGCTGTTTTTT. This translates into CASKGQNTGELFF.

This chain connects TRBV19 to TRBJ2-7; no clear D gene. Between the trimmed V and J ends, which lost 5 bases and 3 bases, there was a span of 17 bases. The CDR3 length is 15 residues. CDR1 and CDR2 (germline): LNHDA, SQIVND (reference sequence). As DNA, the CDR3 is TGTGCCAGTAGTCATACGGCCTTTCGTGGCTACGAGCAGTACTTC. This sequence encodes CASSHTAFRGYEQYF.

CDR3 sequence reads: CASSLGVARQGSHEQYF. CDR3 nucleotides: TGTGCCAGCAGCTTAGGGGTGGCGCGGCAGGGGTCCCACGAGCAGTACTTC. The rearrangement joins TRBV7-6 to TRBJ2-7; tentative D call: TRBD1 (6 bases). The CDR3 loop spans 17 amino acids. Germline CDR1 SGHVS, CDR2 FNYEAQ. Trimming stripped 1 base from V and 5 bases from J, with 21 bases between.

In DNA form, the CDR3 reads TGTGCCAGCAGCTCAGTCCAGGAGCCCGCGTGGGAAAAACTGTTTTTT. Translated: CASSSVQEPAWEKLFF. J is TRBJ1-4 and V is TRBV5-6; D is uncertain. Trimming cost V 3 bases and J 8 bases, with 20 bases left between them. CDR3 length: 16 residues. Germline-derived CDR1 and CDR2 are SGHDT and YYEEEE.

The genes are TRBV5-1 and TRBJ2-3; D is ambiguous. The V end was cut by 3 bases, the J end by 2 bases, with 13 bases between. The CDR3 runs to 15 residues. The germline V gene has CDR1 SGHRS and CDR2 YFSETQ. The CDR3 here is CASSSSGYYTDTQYF. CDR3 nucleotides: TGCGCCAGCAGCTCCAGTGGCTACTACACAGATACGCAGTATTTT.

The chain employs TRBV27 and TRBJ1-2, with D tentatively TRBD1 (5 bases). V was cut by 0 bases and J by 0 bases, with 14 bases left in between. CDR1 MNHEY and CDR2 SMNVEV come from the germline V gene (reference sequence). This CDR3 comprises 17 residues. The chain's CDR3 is CASSLSVLGGANYGYTF. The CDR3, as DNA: TGTGCCAGCAGTTTATCGGTCCTGGGGGGAGCTAACTATGGCTACACCTTC.

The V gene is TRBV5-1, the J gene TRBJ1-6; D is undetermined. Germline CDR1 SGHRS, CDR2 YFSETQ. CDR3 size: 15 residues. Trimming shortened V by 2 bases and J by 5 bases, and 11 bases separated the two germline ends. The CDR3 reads CASSLGLRDNSPLHF. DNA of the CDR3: TGCGCCAGCAGCTTAGGGTTGAGGGATAATTCACCCCTCCACTTT.